This TCR beta chain appears in the sequencing data of a study of neoadjuvant anti-PD-1 for oral cavity cancer. The wider study: Non-progressing patients received a fourth nivolumab dose near day 43, then surgery on days 50-56.

Generated by immunoSEQ multiplex PCR, the TCRdb table keeps only in-frame clones and is missing some. Of some 33,000 clones detected, around 87% appear once; the ten largest clones hold roughly 3.4%. General study points: Each response group had just a few patients in TCR analyses.

A note on this clone: Its antigen is unidentified.

V trimming: 4 bases; J trimming: 10 bases; junction bases outside the gene matches: 10. The CDR3 has 15 residues. Germline CDR1 SGHNT, CDR2 YYREEE (reference sequence). This receptor was identified in a person aged 40 to 85 with oral cavity squamous cell carcinoma. This chain links TRBV5-4 with TRBJ2-1, with 11 positions matching TRBD1. The sample was PBMCs, taken before nivolumab (anti-PD-1) treatment. The CDR3 loop is CASSGTGQGAREQFF. CDR3 DNA sequence: TGTGCCAGCAGCGGGACTGGACAGGGGGCGCGGGAGCAGTTCTTC.